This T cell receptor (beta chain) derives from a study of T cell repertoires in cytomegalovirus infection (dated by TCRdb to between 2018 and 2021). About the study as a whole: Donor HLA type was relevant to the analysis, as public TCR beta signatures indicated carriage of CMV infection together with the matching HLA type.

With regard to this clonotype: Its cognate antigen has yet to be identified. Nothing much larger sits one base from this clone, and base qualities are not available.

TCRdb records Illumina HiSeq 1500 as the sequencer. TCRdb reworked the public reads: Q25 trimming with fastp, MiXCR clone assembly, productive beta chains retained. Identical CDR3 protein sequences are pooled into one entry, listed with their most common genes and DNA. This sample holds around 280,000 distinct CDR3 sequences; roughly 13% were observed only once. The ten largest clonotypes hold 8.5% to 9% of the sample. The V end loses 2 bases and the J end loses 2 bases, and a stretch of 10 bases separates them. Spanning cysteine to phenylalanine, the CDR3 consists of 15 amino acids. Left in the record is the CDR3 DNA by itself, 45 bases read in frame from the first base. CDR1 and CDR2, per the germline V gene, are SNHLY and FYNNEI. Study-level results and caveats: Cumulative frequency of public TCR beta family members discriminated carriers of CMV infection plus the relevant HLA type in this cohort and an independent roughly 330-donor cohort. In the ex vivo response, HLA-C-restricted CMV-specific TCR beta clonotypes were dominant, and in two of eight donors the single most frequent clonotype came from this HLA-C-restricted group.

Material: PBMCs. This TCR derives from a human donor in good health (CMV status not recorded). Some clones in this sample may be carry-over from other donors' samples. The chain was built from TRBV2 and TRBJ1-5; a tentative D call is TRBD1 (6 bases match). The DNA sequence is TGTGCCAGCAGTGAACAGGGGATCGGCAATCAGCCCCAGCATTTT. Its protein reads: CASSEQGIGNQPQHF.